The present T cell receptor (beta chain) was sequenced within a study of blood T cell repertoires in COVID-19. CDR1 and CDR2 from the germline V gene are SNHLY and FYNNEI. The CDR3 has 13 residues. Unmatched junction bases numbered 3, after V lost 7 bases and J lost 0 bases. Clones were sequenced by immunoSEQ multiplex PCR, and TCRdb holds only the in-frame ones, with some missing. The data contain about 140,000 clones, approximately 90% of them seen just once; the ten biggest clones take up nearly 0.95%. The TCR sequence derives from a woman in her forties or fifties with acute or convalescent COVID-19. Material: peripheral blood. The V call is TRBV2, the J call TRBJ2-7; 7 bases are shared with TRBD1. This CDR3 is CASTRTGSYEQYF. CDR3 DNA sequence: TGTGCCAGCACACGGACAGGCTCCTACGAGCAGTACTTC.